This passage covers 25 T cell receptor beta chains from one sample sequenced in a study of T cells after posttransplantation cyclophosphamide. Repertoires were generated with immunoSEQ multiplex PCR, while TCRdb's copy carries only in-frame clones and drops some. The sample holds roughly 26,000 clones, and no clone turns up only once. The sample taken for sequencing was PBMCs. The receptors derive from a man aged 45-60 years in good health, CMV-negative, and a related stem cell transplant donor.

In its sample, this clone was seen many times. This chain uses TRBV9 with TRBJ1-3, with TRBD1 as a possible D gene (5 bases). V gave up 0 bases and J gave up 0 bases, with 13 bases separating them. Germline V lookup: CDR1 SGDLS, CDR2 YYNGEE. The CDR3 length is 17 residues. The CDR3 sequence: CASSVEAQGGSGNTIYF. DNA of the CDR3: TGTGCCAGCAGCGTAGAGGCTCAGGGTGGCTCTGGAAACACCATATATTTT.

This clone was found many times. The chain couples TRBV30 to TRBJ2-2, with 10 bases matching TRBD1. The V gene end was trimmed by 0 bases and the J gene end by 6 bases; junction bases not matched to a gene: 7. Germline lookup yields CDR1 GTSNPN and CDR2 SVGIG (reference sequence). The CDR3 consists of 16 residues. This CDR3 is CAWSVRRQGAPGELFF. The CDR3 DNA is TGTGCCTGGAGTGTTCGTCGACAGGGGGCCCCCGGGGAGCTGTTTTTT.

This clone was seen at least ten times. This sequence joins TRBV19 and TRBJ2-1, with 8 bases lining up with TRBD2. Germline-derived CDR1 and CDR2 are LNHDA and SQIVND (reference sequence). J gave up 6 bases and V 6 bases, and 7 bases lay outside the gene matches. This CDR3 is 14 amino acids long. The CDR3: CASRAGGGGNEQFF. The CDR3, as DNA: TGTGCCAGTAGAGCCGGGGGGGGTGGCAATGAGCAGTTCTTC.

This clone came up many times. The V gene is TRBV5-1, the J gene TRBJ2-7; TRBD2 agrees at 12 bases. The ends lost 1 base at V and 4 bases at J; junction bases unmatched: 3. Germline V gene lookup returns CDR1 SGHRS and CDR2 YFSETQ. The CDR3 extends over 15 amino acids. The CDR3 sequence: CASSLSSGREYEQYF. The CDR3 DNA is TGCGCCAGCAGCTTGTCTAGCGGGAGGGAATACGAGCAGTACTTC.

Ten or more counts support this clone. The chain combines TRBV18 with TRBJ2-3, with D perhaps matching TRBD2 (6 bases). Germline loops: CDR1 KGHSH, CDR2 LQKENI. Trimming shortened V by 6 bases and J by 2 bases, and 15 bases separated the two germline ends. The CDR3 totals 15 residues. The CDR3 protein is CASSPMAGYTDTQYF. The CDR3 nucleotides read TGTGCCAGCTCCCCGATGGCGGGGTACACAGATACGCAGTATTTT.

This clone is medium-sized (0.01 to 0.1%). The genes are TRBV19 and TRBJ2-2; unclear D gene. The CDR3 is 13 residues long. Per the germline V gene, CDR1 is LNHDA and CDR2 is SQIVND (reference sequence). Trimming left V 1 base short and J 7 bases short, with 7 bases between. The CDR3 DNA reads TGTGCCAGTAGTATAGTGTCCGGCGGGGAGCTGTTTTTT. Protein product: CASSIVSGGELFF.

At least ten counts were recorded for this clone. The DNA for the CDR3 is TGCGCCAGCACAAACAGGGGAACCCCCTACAATGAGCAGTTCTTC. It specifies CASTNRGTPYNEQFF. This chain uses TRBV5-1 with TRBJ2-1; TRBD1 aligns across 7 bases. This CDR3 region has 15 residues. Trimming took 6 bases from V and 2 from J; bases not matched to a gene: 8. Germline V lookup: CDR1 SGHRS, CDR2 YFSETQ. The whole variable domain, remainder taken from reference TRBV5-1 and TRBJ2-1, is KAGVTQTPRYLIKTRGQQVTLSCSPISGHRSVSWYQQTPGQGLQFLFEYFSETQRNKGNFPGRFSGRQFSNSRSEMNVSTLELGDSALYLCASTNRGTPYNEQFFGPGTRLTVL.

This clone was counted between two and nine times. A much larger clone differs by one base, so this may be a read error. V usage is TRBV21-1 and J usage is TRBJ1-2. TRBV21-1 constitutes a pseudogene. The CDR3 covers 18 residues. The CDR3 bases are TGTGCCAGCAGCAATAAAAGGCTGTGGGGGGGAAGATGCCATGGCTACACCTTC. This codes for CASSNKRLWGGRCHGYTF.

The table lists this clone with many counts. The chain recombines TRBV19 with TRBJ2-1, with no clear D. This CDR3 has 11 amino acids. The germline gives CDR1 LNHDA, CDR2 SQIVND (reference sequence). V lost 3 bases to trimming and J lost 8 bases, with 5 bases between them. This chain's CDR3 is CASSIRYEQFF. As DNA, the CDR3 is TGTGCCAGTAGTATCAGGTATGAGCAGTTCTTC. The full variable domain, in which reference TRBV19 and TRBJ2-1 provide the parts outside the CDR3, is DGGITQSPKYLFRKEGQNVTLSCEQNLNHDAMYWYRQDPGQGLRLIYYSQIVNDFQKGDIAEGYSVSREKKESFPLTVTSAQKNPTAFYLCASSIRYEQFFGPGTRLTVL.

Ten or more counts support this clone. V is TRBV4-2 and J is TRBJ2-3, with 10 bases aligning to TRBD2. CDR1 LGHNA and CDR2 YNFKEQ come from the germline V gene. The CDR3 totals 18 residues. The trim removed 4 bases at V and 0 bases at J, leaving 10 bases unmatched. CDR3: CASSREVAGGFSTDTQYF. CDR3 in DNA: TGTGCCAGCAGCCGAGAAGTAGCGGGAGGTTTTAGCACAGATACGCAGTATTTT.

This clone was seen ten or more times. This chain links TRBV7-6 with TRBJ2-1; the match to TRBD2 covers 7 bases. J was trimmed by 1 base and V by 1 base; bases with no gene match: 7. Germline V gene data show CDR1 as SGHVS and CDR2 as FNYEAQ. CDR3 length: 17 amino acids. Written as DNA, the CDR3 is TGTGCCAGCAGCTTAGAGAGCGGGACCAGGTCCTACAATGAGCAGTTCTTC. Translating gives CASSLESGTRSYNEQFF.

This clone showed up many times. CDR3 loop: CASSLDAGEKLFF. In nucleotides, the CDR3 is TGCGCCAGCAGCTTGGATGCCGGTGAAAAACTGTTTTTT. This chain uses TRBV5-1 with TRBJ1-4; the D is unclear. The V gene lost 0 bases and the J gene lost 7 bases, with 7 bases spanning the gap. The CDR3 is 13 residues long. The V gene's germline CDR1 is SGHRS and CDR2 YFSETQ.

This clone turned up a few times. The V gene is TRBV28, the J gene TRBJ1-6; D unresolved. This CDR3 has 16 amino acids. Germline V gives CDR1 MDHEN, CDR2 SYDVKM. V gave up 5 bases and J gave up 0 bases, with 11 bases separating them. The CDR3 here is CASSLQLTSYNSPLHF. In nucleotides, the CDR3 is TGTGCCAGCAGTCTACAGCTTACCTCCTATAATTCACCCCTCCACTTT.

The chain carries TRBV12-5 and TRBJ1-6; maybe TRBD1 (5 bases). Germline V gene sequence: CDR1 LGHNT, CDR2 FRNRAP. The CDR3 has 17 residues. The ends were cut back, 7 bases at V and 0 bases at J, with 16 bases in the middle. CDR3 nucleotide sequence: TGTGCTAGTGCCAAAATACGGGGGAGCTCCTATAATTCACCCCTCCACTTT. Its translation: CASAKIRGSSYNSPLHF. Looking up the rest from reference TRBV12-5 and TRBJ1-6 gives the full variable domain: DARVTQTPRHKVTEMGQEVTMRCQPILGHNTVFWYRQTMMQGLELLAYFRNRAPLDDSGMPKDRFSAEMPDATLATLKIQPSEPRDSAVYFCASAKIRGSSYNSPLHFGNGTRLTVT.

The sample holds many counts of this clone. V is TRBV27 and J is TRBJ2-1; 11 bases fit TRBD2. Per germline, CDR1 MNHEY and CDR2 SMNVEV (reference sequence). V lost 3 bases to trimming and J lost 5 bases; unmatched junction nucleotides: 6. The CDR3 runs to 16 residues. The CDR3 loop reads CASSFGIAGGNNEQFF. The CDR3 nucleotides read TGTGCCAGCAGTTTTGGGATAGCGGGAGGGAACAATGAGCAGTTCTTC.

This clone was observed many times. The V gene is TRBV6-1, the J gene TRBJ1-5; a weak D match, TRBD1 (6 bases). The length of the CDR3 is 14 residues. The germline gives CDR1 MNHNS, CDR2 SASEGT. Trimming took 3 bases from V and 5 from J, leaving 11 bases between them. CDR3 sequence (DNA): TGTGCCAGCAGTGATACAGGGTCAGATCAGCCCCAGCATTTT. It encodes CASSDTGSDQPQHF.

This clone has at least ten counts. The chain recombines TRBV19 with TRBJ1-5; no clear D. Germline CDR1 reads LNHDA; CDR2 reads SQIVND (reference sequence). There are 15 residues in the CDR3. Trimming left V 6 bases short and J 0 bases short, with 12 bases between. CDR3 amino acids: CASSPYSSSNQPQHF. CDR3 nucleotide sequence: TGTGCCAGTAGCCCATATTCGAGTAGCAATCAGCCCCAGCATTTT.

This clone has ten or more counts. J is TRBJ2-7 and V is TRBV6-5; D is possibly TRBD1 (6 bases). V was pared by 5 bases and J by 6 bases, with 14 bases between. In germline, CDR1 is MNHEY, CDR2 SVGAGI. The CDR3 loop spans 13 amino acids. CDR3 sequence (DNA): TGTGCCAGCAGTCCAGGGGCCCTGGGCGAGCAGTACTTC. Its translation is CASSPGALGEQYF.

This clone has a count of ten or more. The rearrangement joins TRBV7-9 to TRBJ1-2; perhaps TRBD1 as D (5 bases). Germline V gives CDR1 SEHNR, CDR2 FQNEAQ (reference sequence). V was clipped by 0 bases and J by 4 bases, with 12 bases between them. The CDR3 sequence is 15 residues long. DNA of the CDR3: TGTGCCAGCAGCTTAGCGGGGGGAGGAGGCTATGGCTACACCTTC. It codes for CASSLAGGGGYGYTF.

This clone was seen many times. The V and J genes are TRBV5-1 and TRBJ1-3, with a possible D match to TRBD1 (6 bases). CDR3 length equals 17 residues. Trimming removed 0 bases at V and 0 bases at J, with 13 bases between. CDR1 and CDR2 from the germline V gene are SGHRS and YFSETQ. The CDR3 DNA reads TGCGCCAGCAGCTTGGATTTGACAGGCCGCTCTGGAAACACCATATATTTT. Its protein product is CASSLDLTGRSGNTIYF.

This clone was counted at least ten times. The chain joins TRBV29-1 to TRBJ2-7, with 12 bases fitting TRBD1. In germline, CDR1 is SQVTM, CDR2 ANQGSEA. The CDR3 is 15 amino acids. J lost 2 bases, V lost 1 base, and 3 bases had no gene match. As DNA, the CDR3 is TGCAGCGTTGAAGGACGGGACAGGGGGCCCTACGAGCAGTACTTC. Translated, it gives CSVEGRDRGPYEQYF.

This clone appeared many times. The chain recombines TRBV7-9 with TRBJ1-6; D is undetermined. Germline values: CDR1 SEHNR, CDR2 FQNEAQ (reference sequence). This CDR3 comprises 18 residues. The V and J ends lost 1 base and 3 bases respectively, with 16 bases between them. This CDR3 reads CASSLVHTGNLYNSPLHF. The CDR3 coding sequence is TGTGCCAGCAGCTTAGTGCATACGGGGAACCTCTATAATTCACCCCTCCACTTT.

This clone was detected many times. The CDR3 sequence: CASSVGQGGSGNTIYF. The CDR3 DNA reads TGTGCCAGCAGCGTGGGACAGGGCGGTTCTGGAAACACCATATATTTT. The genes are TRBV9 and TRBJ1-3; the match to TRBD1 covers 9 bases. V lost 2 bases and J lost 1; bases outside the gene matches: 4. This CDR3 contains 16 residues. CDR1 is SGDLS and CDR2 is YYNGEE in the germline V gene.

In its sample, this clone was seen many times. The rearrangement links TRBV10-1 to TRBJ1-5; D might be TRBD1 (6 bases). The V end was cut by 5 bases, the J end by 9 bases, with 17 bases between. Germline lookup yields CDR1 WNHNN and CDR2 SYGVQD (reference sequence). The CDR3 runs 14 residues. CDR3 protein: CASSLQGPSWPQHF. The DNA of the CDR3 is TGCGCCAGCAGTTTACAGGGCCCGTCATGGCCCCAGCATTTT.

This clone was detected ten times or more. The chain carries TRBV4-1 and TRBJ2-1; 7 bases match TRBD2. Germline loops: CDR1 MGHRA, CDR2 YSYEKL. The CDR3 has 14 residues. V dropped 2 bases and J dropped 8; count of bases not matched to a gene: 6. The CDR3 DNA follows: TGCGCCAGCAGCCAAACAGCTAGCGGCCATGAGCAGTTCTTC. Its protein product is CASSQTASGHEQFF.